This T cell receptor beta chain stems from a study of blood T cell repertoires in COVID-19. Across the whole study: T cells, B-cell-depleted T cells, or PBMCs supplied cDNA or gDNA.

J was trimmed by 0 bases and V by 5 bases; bases with no gene match: 3. The CDR3 extends over 15 amino acids. Germline loops: CDR1 LNHDA, CDR2 SQIVND (reference sequence). Enrolled through a virtual design, the participants were between about 18 and 100 years of age and came from some 25 US areas. Recovered participants had two consecutive negative NP/OP PCR tests, healthcare professional clearance, or symptom resolution. The authors' processing: The authors estimated nucleated cell counts from reference gene primer amplification. This table comes from immunoSEQ multiplex PCR, and its TCRdb copy is limited to in-frame clones, with some not included. Clone size and the V and J calls come from that table; the DNA yielded D and trimming. The data contain more than 250,000 clones, 70% to 90% of them singletons.

The rearrangement uses TRBV19 and TRBJ2-3, with 9 bases aligning to TRBD2. This TCR was sampled from a woman aged 25 to 39 who had recovered from COVID-19. The specimen sequenced was PBMCs or T cells enriched from blood (not recorded which). The CDR3 coding sequence is TGTGCCAGTAGTCTAGCGGGGATAAGCACAGATACGCAGTATTTT. Encoded protein: CASSLAGISTDTQYF.